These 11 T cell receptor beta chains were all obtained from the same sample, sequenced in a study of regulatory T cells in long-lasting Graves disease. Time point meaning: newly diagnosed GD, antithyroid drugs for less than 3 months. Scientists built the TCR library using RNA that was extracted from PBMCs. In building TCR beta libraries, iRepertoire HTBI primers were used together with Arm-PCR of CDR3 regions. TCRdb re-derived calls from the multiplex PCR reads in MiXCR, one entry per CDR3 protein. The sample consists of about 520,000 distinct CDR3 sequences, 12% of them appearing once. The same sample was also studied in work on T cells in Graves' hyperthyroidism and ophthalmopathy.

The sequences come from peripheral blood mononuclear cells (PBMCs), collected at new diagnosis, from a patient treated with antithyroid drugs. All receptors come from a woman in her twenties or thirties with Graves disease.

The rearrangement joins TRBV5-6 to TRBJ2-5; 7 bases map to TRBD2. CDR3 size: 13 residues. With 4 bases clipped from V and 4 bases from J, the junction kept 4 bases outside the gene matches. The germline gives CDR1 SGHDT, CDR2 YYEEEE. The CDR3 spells CASSRTSVETQYF. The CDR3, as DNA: TGTGCCAGCAGCCGAACTAGCGTAGAGACCCAGTACTTC.

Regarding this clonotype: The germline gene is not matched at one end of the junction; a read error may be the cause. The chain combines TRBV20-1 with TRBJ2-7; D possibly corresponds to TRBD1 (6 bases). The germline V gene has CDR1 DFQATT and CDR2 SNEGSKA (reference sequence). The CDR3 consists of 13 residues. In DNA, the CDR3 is TGCAGTGCTAGAGCCTGGGACAACTCACATCGGGACTTC. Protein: CSARAWDNSHRDF.

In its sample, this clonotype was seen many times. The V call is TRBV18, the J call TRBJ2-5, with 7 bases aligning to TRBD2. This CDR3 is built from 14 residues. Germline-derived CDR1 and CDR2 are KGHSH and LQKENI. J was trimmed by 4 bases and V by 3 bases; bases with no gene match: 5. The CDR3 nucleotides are TGTGCCAGCTCACCTGCTAGCGGTAGAGAGACCCAGTACTTC. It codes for CASSPASGRETQYF. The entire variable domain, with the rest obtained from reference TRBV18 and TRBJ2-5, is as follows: NAGVMQNPRHLVRRRGQEARLRCSPMKGHSHVYWYRQLPEEGLKFMVYLQKENIIDESGMPKERFSAEFPKEGPSILRIQQVVRGDSAAYFCASSPASGRETQYFGPGTRLLVL.

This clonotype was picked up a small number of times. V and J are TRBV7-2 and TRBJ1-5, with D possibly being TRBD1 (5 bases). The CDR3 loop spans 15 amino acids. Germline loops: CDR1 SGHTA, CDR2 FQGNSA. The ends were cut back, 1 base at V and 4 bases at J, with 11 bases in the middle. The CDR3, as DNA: TGTGCCAGCAGCTTAGTACCCGGGACGAATCAGCCCCAGCATTTT. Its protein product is CASSLVPGTNQPQHF. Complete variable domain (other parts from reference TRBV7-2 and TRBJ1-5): GAGVSQSPSNKVTEKGKDVELRCDPISGHTALYWYRQSLGQGLEFLIYFQGNSAPDKSGLPSDRFSAERTGGSVSTLTIQRTQQEDSAVYLCASSLVPGTNQPQHFGDGTRLSIL.

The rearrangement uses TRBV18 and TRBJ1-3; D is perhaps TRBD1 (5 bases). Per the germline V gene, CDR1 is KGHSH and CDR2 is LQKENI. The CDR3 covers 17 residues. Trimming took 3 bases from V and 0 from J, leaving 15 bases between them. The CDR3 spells CASSPPIGTVSGNTIYF. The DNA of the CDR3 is TGTGCCAGCTCACCCCCAATCGGGACGGTCTCTGGAAACACCATATATTTT.

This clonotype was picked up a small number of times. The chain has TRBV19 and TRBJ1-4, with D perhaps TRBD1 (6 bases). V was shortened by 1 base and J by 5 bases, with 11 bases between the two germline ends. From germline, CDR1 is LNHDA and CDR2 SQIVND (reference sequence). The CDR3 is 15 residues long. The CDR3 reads CASSIGTGWNEKLFF. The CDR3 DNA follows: TGTGCCAGTAGTATAGGTACAGGGTGGAATGAAAAACTGTTTTTT.

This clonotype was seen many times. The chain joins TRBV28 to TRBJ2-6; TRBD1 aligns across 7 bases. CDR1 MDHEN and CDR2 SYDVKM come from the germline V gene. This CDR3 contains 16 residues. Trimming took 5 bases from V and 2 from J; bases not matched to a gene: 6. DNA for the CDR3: TGTGCCAGCAGTCCCGGAACAGGGGCTGGGGCCAACGTCCTGACTTTC. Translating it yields CASSPGTGAGANVLTF.

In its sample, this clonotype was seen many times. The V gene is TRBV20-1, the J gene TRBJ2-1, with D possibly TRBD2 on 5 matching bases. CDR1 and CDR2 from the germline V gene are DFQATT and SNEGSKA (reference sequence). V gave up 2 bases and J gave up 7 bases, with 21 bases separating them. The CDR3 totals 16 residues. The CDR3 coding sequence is TGCAGTGCTAGACCGTTTGGTGGGATGACGGGAAATGAGCAGTTCTTC. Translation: CSARPFGGMTGNEQFF.

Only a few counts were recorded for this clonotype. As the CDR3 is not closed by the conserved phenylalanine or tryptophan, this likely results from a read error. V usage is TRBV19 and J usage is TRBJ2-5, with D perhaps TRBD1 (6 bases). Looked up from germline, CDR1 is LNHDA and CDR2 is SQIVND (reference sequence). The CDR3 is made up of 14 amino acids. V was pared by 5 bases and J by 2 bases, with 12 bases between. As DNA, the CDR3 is TGTGCCAGTAGTCCGGGACAAATACAAGAGACCCAGTACCTC. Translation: CASSPGQIQETQYL.

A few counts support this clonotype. The CDR3 DNA reads as TGTGCCAGCAGCCAAAACACAGGGGGCGGCACCGGGGAGCTGTTTTTT. Its translation: CASSQNTGGGTGELFF. The genes are TRBV3-1 and TRBJ2-2; 9 bases are a match to TRBD1. With V trimmed by 2 bases and J by 4 bases, 5 bases remained unmatched. CDR1 LGHDT and CDR2 YNNKEL come from the germline V gene (reference sequence). This CDR3 comprises 16 residues. The whole variable domain, remainder taken from reference TRBV3-1 and TRBJ2-2, is DTAVSQTPKYLVTQMGNDKSIKCEQNLGHDTMYWYKQDSKKFLKIMFSYNNKELIINETVPNRFSPKSPDKAHLNLHINSLELGDSAVYFCASSQNTGGGTGELFFGEGSRLTVL.

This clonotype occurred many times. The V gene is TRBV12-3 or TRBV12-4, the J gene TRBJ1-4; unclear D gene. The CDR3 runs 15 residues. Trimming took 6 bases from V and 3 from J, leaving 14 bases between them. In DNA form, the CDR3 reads TGTGCCAGCAGCTACAATTCGGGAGCTAATGAAAAACTGTTTTTT. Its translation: CASSYNSGANEKLFF.